Following are 29 T cell receptor beta chains from one sample sequenced in a study of cytomegalovirus exposure and HLA in healthy donors. Both 60 Vbeta primers and 13 Jbeta primers went into the PCR. Sequencing was performed with immunoSEQ multiplex PCR; in TCRdb, only in-frame clones are kept and a portion is missing. The table records about 150,000 clones, approximately 80% of them present only once. The source material was PBMCs. Receptors originate from a male donor in good health and CMV-seronegative.

This clone was detected only once. The rearrangement joins TRBV10-3 to TRBJ2-7; 7 bases match TRBD2. The CDR3 is 14 amino acids. CDR1 ENHRY and CDR2 SYGVKD come from the germline V gene. With V trimmed by 4 bases and J by 4 bases, 7 bases remained unmatched. The chain's CDR3 is CAISGAGIQYEQYF. The DNA of the CDR3 is TGTGCCATCAGTGGAGCGGGAATCCAATACGAGCAGTACTTC.

The J gene is TRBJ1-2, the V gene TRBV6-5; no clear D gene. The V and J ends lost 6 bases and 7 bases respectively, with 9 bases between them. In germline, CDR1 is MNHEY, CDR2 SVGAGI. CDR3 length: 11 amino acids. The CDR3 DNA is TGTGCCAGCAGGAACGGCGGTGGCTACACCTTC. This codes for CASRNGGGYTF.

The rearrangement links TRBV21-1 to TRBJ2-1; the table's D gene call, TRBD2, was not cross checked with the DNA. TRBV21-1 is a pseudogene locus. The CDR3 runs to 16 residues. The CDR3 DNA is TGTGCCAGCAGCAAAGAACTAGCGGGGTCCTACAATGAGCAGTTCTTC. It yields the protein CASSKELAGSYNEQFF.

The sample holds a few counts of this clone. The chain employs TRBV10-3 and TRBJ2-7; 8 nucleotides align to TRBD1. This CDR3 region has 15 residues. Trimming removed 4 bases from V and 0 bases from J; junction bases left unmatched: 5. In germline, CDR1 is ENHRY, CDR2 SYGVKD. CDR3 coding DNA: TGTGCCATCAGTGCCGGGACAGGAAACTCCTACGAGCAGTACTTC. Residues: CAISAGTGNSYEQYF.

The chain links TRBV6-5 to TRBJ1-2; D perhaps matches TRBD1 (5 bases). Germline assignment: CDR1 MNHEY and CDR2 SVGAGI. V lost 2 bases and J 7 bases, leaving 11 bases between the germline ends. CDR3 length: 13 residues. The CDR3 DNA reads TGTGCCAGCAGTTACACCAGGGATCTTGGCTACACCTTC. Encoded protein: CASSYTRDLGYTF.

This clone came up once. The J gene is TRBJ1-3, the V gene TRBV19, with 10 bases fitting TRBD1. This CDR3 contains 16 residues. The germline V gene encodes CDR1 LNHDA and CDR2 SQIVND (reference sequence). The ends lost 7 bases at V and 0 bases at J; junction bases unmatched: 6. The CDR3 reads CASTPGQGSSGNTIYF. CDR3 in DNA: TGTGCCAGTACCCCGGGACAGGGGAGCTCTGGAAACACCATATATTTT. The whole variable domain, remainder taken from reference TRBV19 and TRBJ1-3, is DGGITQSPKYLFRKEGQNVTLSCEQNLNHDAMYWYRQDPGQGLRLIYYSQIVNDFQKGDIAEGYSVSREKKESFPLTVTSAQKNPTAFYLCASTPGQGSSGNTIYFGEGSWLTVV.

The CDR3 nucleotides read TGTGCCAGCAGCCGCGGGACAGGGGTGATCGGGGAGCTGTTTTTT. It is translated as CASSRGTGVIGELFF. The chain is built from TRBV6-6 and TRBJ2-2; 10 nucleotides align to TRBD1. There are 15 residues in the CDR3. CDR1 is MNHNY, CDR2 SVGAGI, per germline (reference sequence). V was pared by 6 bases and J by 7 bases, with 8 bases of the junction left unmatched.

The chain joins TRBV7-9 to TRBJ2-7; TRBD1 matches at 9 bases. The length of the CDR3 is 14 residues. The germline V gene has CDR1 SEHNR and CDR2 FQNEAQ (reference sequence). J gave up 2 bases and V 5 bases, and 4 bases lay outside the gene matches. CDR3 DNA: TGTGCCAGCAGCCGCGACAGGGGGACCTACGAGCAGTACTTC. This sequence encodes CASSRDRGTYEQYF.

This clone was picked up a small number of times. The V and J genes are TRBV4-1 and TRBJ1-3; D remains ambiguous. V was pared by 2 bases and J by 0 bases, with 11 bases between. Germline CDR1 reads MGHRA; CDR2 reads YSYEKL. This CDR3 is 16 amino acids long. For the CDR3, the DNA is TGCGCCAGCAGCCAAATGCCGGGGAGCTCTGGAAACACCATATATTTT. Protein sequence: CASSQMPGSSGNTIYF.

A remark on this clone: The junction departs from the called germline gene at one end, perhaps through a read error. The chain carries TRBV5-1 and TRBJ1-1; unclear D gene. The CDR3 runs 15 residues. Germline CDR1 SGHRS, CDR2 YFSETQ. This chain's CDR3 is CASTLVQNTNTEAFF. In nucleotides, the CDR3 is TGCGCCAGCACCTTGGTTCAGAATACGAACACTGAAGCTTTCTTT.

This chain uses TRBV19 with TRBJ1-2; the match to TRBD1 covers 8 bases. The CDR3 is 15 amino acids. CDR1 is LNHDA, CDR2 SQIVND, per germline (reference sequence). V dropped 5 bases and J dropped 4; count of bases not matched to a gene: 9. The CDR3 protein is CASSQTGVYGYGYTF. The CDR3 DNA reads as TGTGCCAGTAGTCAGACAGGGGTCTACGGCTATGGCTACACCTTC. Full variable domain (remainder filled in from reference TRBV19 and TRBJ1-2): DGGITQSPKYLFRKEGQNVTLSCEQNLNHDAMYWYRQDPGQGLRLIYYSQIVNDFQKGDIAEGYSVSREKKESFPLTVTSAQKNPTAFYLCASSQTGVYGYGYTFGSGTRLTVV.

V usage is TRBV2 and J usage is TRBJ1-2; D gene ambiguous. Germline values: CDR1 SNHLY, CDR2 FYNNEI. The V and J ends lost 8 bases and 8 bases respectively, with 15 bases between them. The CDR3 is 12 residues long. The CDR3 nucleotides are TGTGCCAGCGGATTTGAACTACGCGGCTACACCTTC. Encoded protein: CASGFELRGYTF. Together with reference TRBV2 and TRBJ1-2, the CDR3 gives the full variable domain: EPEVTQTPSHQVTQMGQEVILRCVPISNHLYFYWYRQILGQKVEFLVSFYNNEISEKSEIFDDQFSVERPDGSNFTLKIRSTKLEDSAMYFCASGFELRGYTFGSGTRLTVV.

This clone was detected only a few times. The V and J genes are TRBV13 and TRBJ2-7; maybe TRBD2 (5 bases). Germline CDR1 PRHDT, CDR2 FYEKMQ (reference sequence). The CDR3 is made up of 12 amino acids. Deletions cut 3 bases from V and 7 bases from J, with 10 bases between. The CDR3 region has the DNA TGTGCCAGCAGCTTCCGGAGAGGGGAGCAGTACTTC. Protein sequence: CASSFRRGEQYF.

The V and J genes are TRBV5-4 and TRBJ1-1; 8 nucleotides line up with TRBD1. The length of the CDR3 is 15 residues. Germline loops: CDR1 SGHNT, CDR2 YYREEE (reference sequence). V trimming: 4 bases; J trimming: 3 bases; junction bases outside the gene matches: 8. Written as DNA, the CDR3 is TGTGCCAGCAGCCTTACGGGACAGGACTACACTGAAGCTTTCTTT. Encoded protein: CASSLTGQDYTEAFF.

This clone was recorded a few times. DNA of the CDR3: TGTGCCAGCAGCTGGGAGTTTGGCCACGAGCAGTACTTC. It yields the protein CASSWEFGHEQYF. The chain recombines TRBV5-6 with TRBJ2-7; the D gene is possibly TRBD2 (5 bases). Trimming removed 3 bases from V and 5 bases from J, with 12 bases in between. There are 13 residues in the CDR3. Germline V gene data show CDR1 as SGHDT and CDR2 as YYEEEE. Full variable domain (remainder filled in from reference TRBV5-6 and TRBJ2-7): DAGVTQSPTHLIKTRGQQVTLRCSPKSGHDTVSWYQQALGQGPQFIFQYYEEEERQRGNFPDRFSGHQFPNYSSELNVNALLLGDSALYLCASSWEFGHEQYFGPGTRLTVT.

DNA of the CDR3: TGCAGCGTCCGAGGGGGGTGGCGGGGGGGCTCCTACGAGCAGTACTTC. Translating it yields CSVRGGWRGGSYEQYF. The chain employs TRBV29-1 and TRBJ2-7, with TRBD2 identical over 9 bases. V shed 6 bases, J shed 0 bases, and the junction held 12 bases outside the gene matches. Germline V gives CDR1 SQVTM, CDR2 ANQGSEA. This CDR3 region has 16 residues.

The chain is built from TRBV2 and TRBJ1-5; 9 positions agree with TRBD1. The CDR3 spans 15 residues. CDR1 SNHLY and CDR2 FYNNEI come from the germline V gene. Unmatched junction bases numbered 3, after V lost 6 bases and J lost 0 bases. As DNA, the CDR3 is TGTGCCAGCAGGGGACAGGGTGATAGCAATCAGCCCCAGCATTTT. Translating it yields CASRGQGDSNQPQHF.

CDR3 sequence: CSVNRVGYTF. The CDR3 nucleotides are TGCAGTGTAAACAGGGTTGGCTACACCTTC. V gene TRBV20-1 combines with J gene TRBJ1-2; possible D gene TRBD1, 6 bases. The V end was cut by 7 bases, the J end by 7 bases, with 10 bases between. Per the germline V gene, CDR1 is DFQATT and CDR2 is SNEGSKA (reference sequence). The CDR3 covers 10 residues.

The rearrangement uses TRBV25-1 and TRBJ2-5; weak D call: TRBD1 (6 bases). The CDR3 has 14 residues. Trimming took 4 bases from V and 1 from J, leaving 10 bases between them. The germline gives CDR1 MGHDK, CDR2 SYGVNS. CDR3 sequence reads: CASSVTGRQETQYF. DNA for the CDR3: TGTGCCAGCAGTGTCACAGGGCGCCAAGAGACCCAGTACTTC.

This chain joins TRBV19 and TRBJ1-2; D gene ambiguous. V gave up 10 bases and J gave up 3 bases, with 12 bases separating them. The CDR3 has 12 amino acids. The germline gives CDR1 LNHDA, CDR2 SQIVND (reference sequence). The CDR3 protein is CATGDGYYGYTF. The CDR3 coding sequence is TGTGCCACCGGAGACGGCTACTATGGCTACACCTTC.

CDR3 sequence (DNA): TGTGCCAGCAGCCAAGTCCTACAAGAGACCCAGTACTTC. This codes for CASSQVLQETQYF. V usage is TRBV4-2 and J usage is TRBJ2-5; D is undetermined. The length of the CDR3 is 13 residues. The germline V gene has CDR1 LGHNA and CDR2 YNFKEQ. V was clipped by 1 base and J by 2 bases, with 5 bases between them.

V and J are TRBV11-2 and TRBJ1-5, with a possible D match to TRBD1 (5 bases). V dropped 0 bases and J dropped 4 bases, with 10 bases sitting between them. The germline gives CDR1 SGHAT, CDR2 FQNNGV. The CDR3 runs 15 residues. The CDR3 reads CASSLDTGGNQPQHF. The CDR3 DNA follows: TGTGCCAGCAGCTTAGATACTGGGGGGAATCAGCCCCAGCATTTT. Drawing the rest from reference TRBV11-2 and TRBJ1-5, the complete variable domain is EAGVAQSPRYKIIEKRQSVAFWCNPISGHATLYWYQQILGQGPKLLIQFQNNGVVDDSQLPKDRFSAERLKGVDSTLKIQPAKLEDSAVYLCASSLDTGGNQPQHFGDGTRLSIL.

The chain recombines TRBV9 with TRBJ2-7; 11 bases fit TRBD2. V shed 2 bases and J 2 bases; nucleotides not matched to a gene: 6. The CDR3 length is 16 residues. Germline V gene data show CDR1 as SGDLS and CDR2 as YYNGEE. The CDR3 reads CASSVGGTSGTYEQYF. CDR3 nucleotides: TGTGCCAGCAGCGTGGGAGGGACTAGCGGAACCTACGAGCAGTACTTC.

CDR3 DNA sequence: TGTGCCAGCAGCCCTGCGGGTAGCAATCAGCCCCAGCATTTT. This gives the protein CASSPAGSNQPQHF. The gene calls are TRBV7-2 and TRBJ1-5; D gene uncertain. The V gene lost 5 bases and the J gene lost 0 bases, with 8 bases spanning the gap. In germline, CDR1 is SGHTA, CDR2 FQGNSA. This CDR3 contains 14 residues.

The genes are TRBV29-1 and TRBJ2-1, with 9 bases lining up with TRBD1. Looked up from germline, CDR1 is SQVTM and CDR2 is ANQGSEA. The V gene end was trimmed by 7 bases and the J gene end by 6 bases; junction bases not matched to a gene: 10. The CDR3 runs to 14 residues. CDR3 nucleotide sequence: TGCAGCGGTTCCCCCGGGACAGGGTCCAATGAGCAGTTCTTC. This gives the protein CSGSPGTGSNEQFF.

The CDR3: CASSLSSTDTQYF. The CDR3 region has the DNA TGTGCCAGCAGCTTGAGCAGCACAGATACGCAGTATTTT. The chain has TRBV5-8 and TRBJ2-3, with D hard to call. V dropped 1 base and J dropped 0 bases, with 3 bases sitting between them. The CDR3 sequence is 13 residues long. CDR1 is SGHTS, CDR2 YDEGEE, per germline.

The genes are TRBV5-4 and TRBJ2-7; 14 nucleotides match TRBD2. After removal of 4 bases from V and 0 bases from J, the junction contained 9 bases not matched to a gene. CDR3 length equals 18 residues. In germline, CDR1 is SGHNT, CDR2 YYREEE (reference sequence). The CDR3 DNA reads TGTGCCAGCAGCGCACCGGGACTAGCGGGGGAACGCTCCTACGAGCAGTACTTC. It codes for CASSAPGLAGERSYEQYF.

This chain uses TRBV4-1 with TRBJ2-1; 9 positions match TRBD2. Germline V gives CDR1 MGHRA, CDR2 YSYEKL. The CDR3 extends over 14 amino acids. The V segment lost 4 bases and the J segment 6 bases; nucleotides outside the gene matches: 4. Here the CDR3 reads CASSPPTSGNEQFF. As DNA, the CDR3 is TGCGCCAGCAGCCCGCCGACTAGCGGCAATGAGCAGTTCTTC.

In this sample, this clone turned up a few times. The V gene is TRBV4-2, the J gene TRBJ1-5; the match to TRBD1 covers 10 bases. Per the germline V gene, CDR1 is LGHNA and CDR2 is YNFKEQ. V gave up 1 base and J gave up 6 bases; unmatched junction bases: 3. This CDR3 spans 15 amino acids. CDR3 in DNA: TGTGCCAGCAGCCAAGGACAGGGGGCGGCTCAGCCCCAGCATTTT. Amino acids: CASSQGQGAAQPQHF.